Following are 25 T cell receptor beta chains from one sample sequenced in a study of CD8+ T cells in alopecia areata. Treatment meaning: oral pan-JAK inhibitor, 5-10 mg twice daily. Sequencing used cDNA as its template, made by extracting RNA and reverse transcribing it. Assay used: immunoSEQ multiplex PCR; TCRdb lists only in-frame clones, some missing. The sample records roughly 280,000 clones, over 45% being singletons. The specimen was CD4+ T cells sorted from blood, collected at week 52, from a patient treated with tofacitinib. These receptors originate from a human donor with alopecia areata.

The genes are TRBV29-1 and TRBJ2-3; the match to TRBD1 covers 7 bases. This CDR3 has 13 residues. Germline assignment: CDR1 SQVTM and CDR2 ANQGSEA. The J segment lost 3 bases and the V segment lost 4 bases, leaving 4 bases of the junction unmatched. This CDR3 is CSVGQGETDTQYF. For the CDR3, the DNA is TGCAGCGTTGGACAGGGAGAGACAGATACGCAGTATTTT.

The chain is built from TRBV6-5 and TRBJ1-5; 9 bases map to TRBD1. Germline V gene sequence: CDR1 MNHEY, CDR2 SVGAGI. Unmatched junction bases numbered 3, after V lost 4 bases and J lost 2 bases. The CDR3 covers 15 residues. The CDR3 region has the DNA TGTGCCAGCAGTTTGACAGGGGGTGGCAATCAGCCCCAGCATTTT. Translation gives CASSLTGGGNQPQHF.

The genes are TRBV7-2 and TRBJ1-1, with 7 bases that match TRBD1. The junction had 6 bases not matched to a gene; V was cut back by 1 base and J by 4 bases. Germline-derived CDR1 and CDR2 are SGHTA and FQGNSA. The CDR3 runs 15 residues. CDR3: CASSLGGTARTEAFF. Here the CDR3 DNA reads TGTGCCAGCAGCTTAGGGGGGACAGCCCGCACTGAAGCTTTCTTT.

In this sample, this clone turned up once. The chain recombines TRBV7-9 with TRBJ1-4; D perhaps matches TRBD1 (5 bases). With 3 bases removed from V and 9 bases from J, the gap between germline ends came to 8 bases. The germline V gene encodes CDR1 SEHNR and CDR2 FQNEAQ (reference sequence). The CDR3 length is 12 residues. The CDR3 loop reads CASSLEGQKLFF. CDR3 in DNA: TGTGCCAGCAGCTTGGAGGGGCAAAAACTGTTTTTT.

The CDR3 DNA follows: TGTGCCAGCAGCGTGCAGTACTACAATGAGCAGTTCTTC. Translating gives CASSVQYYNEQFF. The rearrangement links TRBV9 to TRBJ2-1, with no clear D. The germline CDR1 and CDR2 sequences are SGDLS and YYNGEE. The length of the CDR3 is 13 residues. V lost 2 bases and J 3 bases, leaving 6 bases between the germline ends.

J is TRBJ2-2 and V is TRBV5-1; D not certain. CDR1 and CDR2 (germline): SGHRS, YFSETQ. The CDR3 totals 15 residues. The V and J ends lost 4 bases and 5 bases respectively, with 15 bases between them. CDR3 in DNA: TGCGCCAGCAGCCGAACCCACGGGCGGACCGGGGAGCTGTTTTTT. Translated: CASSRTHGRTGELFF.

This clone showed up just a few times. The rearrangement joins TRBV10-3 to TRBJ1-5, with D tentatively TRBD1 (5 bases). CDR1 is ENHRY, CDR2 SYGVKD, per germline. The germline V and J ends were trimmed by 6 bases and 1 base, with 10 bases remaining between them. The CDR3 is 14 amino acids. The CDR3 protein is CAISSDRSNQPQHF. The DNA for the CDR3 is TGTGCCATCAGCTCCGACAGAAGCAATCAGCCCCAGCATTTT.

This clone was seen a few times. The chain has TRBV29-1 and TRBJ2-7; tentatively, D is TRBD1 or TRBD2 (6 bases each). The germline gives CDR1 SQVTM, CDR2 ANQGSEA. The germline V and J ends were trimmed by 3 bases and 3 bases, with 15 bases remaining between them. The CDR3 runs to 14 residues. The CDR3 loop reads CSVETGLRNYEQYF. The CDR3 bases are TGCAGCGTTGAGACAGGACTACGGAACTACGAGCAGTACTTC.

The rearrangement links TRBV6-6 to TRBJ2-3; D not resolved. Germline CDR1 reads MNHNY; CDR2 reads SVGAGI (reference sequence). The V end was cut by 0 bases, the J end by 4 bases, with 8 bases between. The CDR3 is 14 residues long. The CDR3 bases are TGTGCCAGCAGTTACTCATTAGTTTCAGATACGCAGTATTTT. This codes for CASSYSLVSDTQYF.

CDR3 bases: TGCAGCGCTTTACTAAGCTCCTACAATGAGCAGTTCTTC. Protein: CSALLSSYNEQFF. The V gene is TRBV29-1, the J gene TRBJ2-1; no clear D. Germline V CDR1 and CDR2: SQVTM, ANQGSEA. V was shortened by 7 bases and J by 0 bases, with 10 bases between the two germline ends. The CDR3 length is 13 residues.

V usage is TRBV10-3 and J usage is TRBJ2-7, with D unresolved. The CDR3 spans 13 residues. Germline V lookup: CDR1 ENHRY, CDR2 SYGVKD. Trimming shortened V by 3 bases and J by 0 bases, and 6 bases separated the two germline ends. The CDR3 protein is CAISDKGSYEQYF. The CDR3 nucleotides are TGTGCCATCAGTGACAAGGGCTCCTACGAGCAGTACTTC.

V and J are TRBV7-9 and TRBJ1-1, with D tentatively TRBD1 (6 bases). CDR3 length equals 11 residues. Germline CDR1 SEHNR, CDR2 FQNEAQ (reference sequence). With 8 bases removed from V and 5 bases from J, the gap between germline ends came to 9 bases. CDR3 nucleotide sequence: TGTGCCAGCGCAGGGGCGACTGAAGCTTTCTTT. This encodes CASAGATEAFF.

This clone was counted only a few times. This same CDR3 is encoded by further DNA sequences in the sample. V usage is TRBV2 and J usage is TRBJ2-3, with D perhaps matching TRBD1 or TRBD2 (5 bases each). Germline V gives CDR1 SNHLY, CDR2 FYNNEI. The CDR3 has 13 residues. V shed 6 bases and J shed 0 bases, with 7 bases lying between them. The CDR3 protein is CASRRDSTDTQYF. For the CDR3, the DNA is TGTGCCAGCAGGAGGGACAGCACAGATACGCAGTATTTT.

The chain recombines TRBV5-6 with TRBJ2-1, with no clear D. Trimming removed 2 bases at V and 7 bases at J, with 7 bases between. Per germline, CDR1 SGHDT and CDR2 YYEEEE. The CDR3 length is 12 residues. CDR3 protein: CASSLVFNEQFF. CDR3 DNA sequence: TGTGCCAGCAGCTTAGTCTTTAATGAGCAGTTCTTC.

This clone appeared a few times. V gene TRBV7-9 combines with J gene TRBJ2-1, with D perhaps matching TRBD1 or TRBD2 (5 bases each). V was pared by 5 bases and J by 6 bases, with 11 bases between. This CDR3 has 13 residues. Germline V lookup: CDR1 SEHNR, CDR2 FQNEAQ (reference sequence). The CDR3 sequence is CASSPLGVNEQFF. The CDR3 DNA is TGTGCCAGCAGCCCGTTGGGGGTCAATGAGCAGTTCTTC. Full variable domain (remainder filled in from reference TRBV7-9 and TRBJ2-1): DTGVSQNPRHKITKRGQNVTFRCDPISEHNRLYWYRQTLGQGPEFLTYFQNEAQLEKSRLLSDRFSAERPKGSFSTLEIQRTEQGDSAMYLCASSPLGVNEQFFGPGTRLTVL.

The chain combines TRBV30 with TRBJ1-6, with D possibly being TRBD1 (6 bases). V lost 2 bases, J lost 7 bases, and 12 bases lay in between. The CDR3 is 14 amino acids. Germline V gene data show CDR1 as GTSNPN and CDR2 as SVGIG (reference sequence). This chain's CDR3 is CAWSLVQGNSPLHF. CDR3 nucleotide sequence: TGTGCCTGGAGTCTAGTGCAGGGGAATTCACCCCTCCACTTT.

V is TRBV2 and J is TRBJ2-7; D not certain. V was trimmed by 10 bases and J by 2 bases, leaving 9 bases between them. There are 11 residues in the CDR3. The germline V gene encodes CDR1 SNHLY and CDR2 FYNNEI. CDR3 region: CATAPTYEQYF. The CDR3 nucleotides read TGTGCCACCGCCCCCACCTACGAGCAGTACTTC.

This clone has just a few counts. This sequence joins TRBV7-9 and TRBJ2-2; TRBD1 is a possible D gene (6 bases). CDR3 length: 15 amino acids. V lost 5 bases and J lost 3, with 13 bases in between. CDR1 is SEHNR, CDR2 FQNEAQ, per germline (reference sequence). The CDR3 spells CASSGNRADTGELFF. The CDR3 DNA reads TGTGCCAGCAGCGGTAACAGGGCGGACACCGGGGAGCTGTTTTTT. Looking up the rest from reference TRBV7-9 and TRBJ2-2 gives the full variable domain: DTGVSQNPRHKITKRGQNVTFRCDPISEHNRLYWYRQTLGQGPEFLTYFQNEAQLEKSRLLSDRFSAERPKGSFSTLEIQRTEQGDSAMYLCASSGNRADTGELFFGEGSRLTVL.

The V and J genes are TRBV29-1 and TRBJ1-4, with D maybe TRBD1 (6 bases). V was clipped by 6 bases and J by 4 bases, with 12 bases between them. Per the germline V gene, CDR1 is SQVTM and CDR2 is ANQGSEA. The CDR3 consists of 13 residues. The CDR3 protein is CSVVDRSNEKLFF. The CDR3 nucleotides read TGCAGCGTGGTGGACAGAAGTAATGAAAAACTGTTTTTT.

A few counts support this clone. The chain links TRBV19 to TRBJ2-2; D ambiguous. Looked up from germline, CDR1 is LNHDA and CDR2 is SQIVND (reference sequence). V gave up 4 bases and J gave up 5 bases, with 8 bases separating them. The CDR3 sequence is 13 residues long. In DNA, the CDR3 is TGTGCCAGTAGTAGCAGGCGTACCGGGGAGCTGTTTTTT. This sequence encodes CASSSRRTGELFF.

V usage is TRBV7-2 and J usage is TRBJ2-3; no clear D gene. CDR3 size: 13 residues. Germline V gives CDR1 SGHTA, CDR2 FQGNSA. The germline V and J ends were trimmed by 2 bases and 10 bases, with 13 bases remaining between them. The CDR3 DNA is TGTGCCAGCAGCTTACCAAACGCGCCTGCGCAGTATTTT. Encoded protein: CASSLPNAPAQYF.

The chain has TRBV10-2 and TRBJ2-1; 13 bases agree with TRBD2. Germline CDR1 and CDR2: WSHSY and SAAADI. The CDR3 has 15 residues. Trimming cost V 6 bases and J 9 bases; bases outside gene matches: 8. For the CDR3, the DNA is TGCGCCAGCAGGGAGACTAGCGGGGGGCCGGGTGAGCAGTTCTTC. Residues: CASRETSGGPGEQFF.

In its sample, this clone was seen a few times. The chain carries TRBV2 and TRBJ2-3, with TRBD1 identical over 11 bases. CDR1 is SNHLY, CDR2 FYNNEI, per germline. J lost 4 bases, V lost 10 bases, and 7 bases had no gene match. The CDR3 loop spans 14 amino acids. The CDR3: CATTWTGGPDTQYF. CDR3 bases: TGTGCCACCACATGGACAGGGGGCCCAGATACGCAGTATTTT. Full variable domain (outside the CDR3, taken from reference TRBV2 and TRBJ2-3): EPEVTQTPSHQVTQMGQEVILRCVPISNHLYFYWYRQILGQKVEFLVSFYNNEISEKSEIFDDQFSVERPDGSNFTLKIRSTKLEDSAMYFCATTWTGGPDTQYFGPGTRLTVL.

CDR3 protein: CASSPRQGVWTEAFF. CDR3 DNA sequence: TGCGCCAGCAGCCCAAGACAGGGGGTTTGGACTGAAGCTTTCTTT. V and J are TRBV4-1 and TRBJ1-1; 9 bases are shared with TRBD1. The germline CDR1 and CDR2 sequences are MGHRA and YSYEKL. The CDR3 has 15 amino acids. J was trimmed by 5 bases and V by 4 bases; bases with no gene match: 8.

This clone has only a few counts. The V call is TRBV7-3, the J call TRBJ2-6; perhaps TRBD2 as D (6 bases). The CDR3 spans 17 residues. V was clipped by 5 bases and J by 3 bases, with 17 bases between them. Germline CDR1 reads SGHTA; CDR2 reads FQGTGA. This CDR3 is CASSPPAGSGGANVLTF. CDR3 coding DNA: TGTGCCAGCAGCCCGCCCGCGGGGTCGGGTGGGGCCAACGTCCTGACTTTC.